This entry concerns a single T cell receptor (beta chain). Methods used by the authors: Estimates of nucleated cell counts were drawn from the amplification of reference gene primers. The table came from immunoSEQ multiplex PCR; TCRdb's copy has only in-frame clones and leaves some out. V and J calls and clone size are given by that table; D and trimming were obtained from the DNA. The sample holds more than 75,000 clones, around 80% seen once. This specimen comes from a study of blood T cell repertoires in COVID-19. Study-level information: There were acute and convalescent COVID-19 samples, and they came from the United States, Italy and Spain. From T cells, B-cell-depleted T cells, or PBMCs came the material, which was cDNA or gDNA.

V lost 2 bases and J lost 3, with 13 bases in between. The CDR3 covers 16 residues. Germline loops: CDR1 LGHNT, CDR2 FRNRAP. This TCR came from a man aged 55 to 69 with acute or convalescent COVID-19. The sample comprised peripheral blood. The rearrangement links TRBV12-5 to TRBJ2-2; maybe TRBD2 (5 bases). CDR3 sequence: CASGLLPGKYTGELFF. The CDR3 DNA is TGTGCTAGTGGTTTGCTCCCCGGGAAGTACACCGGGGAGCTGTTTTTT.